Included here is one TCR beta chain sequence, with context. The record originates from a study of T cell changes during pregnancy in multiple sclerosis. Trimming took 5 bases from V and 6 from J, leaving 20 bases between them. CDR3 length: 16 amino acids. Germline V gene sequence: CDR1 PRHDT, CDR2 FYEKMQ (reference sequence). Sequencing used immunoSEQ multiplex PCR; TCRdb keeps in-frame clones, though not all of them. This table has tens of thousands of clones, 90% to 95% appearing once. The sequencing used peripheral blood, collected in the second trimester of pregnancy. This TCR came from a female donor with multiple sclerosis, enrolled in a pregnancy study. The chain has TRBV13 and TRBJ2-4; weak D call: TRBD2 (7 bases). The CDR3 nucleotides read TGTGCCAGCAGCAAAAGGGGGGGGCTCTGGGGAAACATTCAGTACTTC. Its protein product is CASSKRGGLWGNIQYF.